This T cell receptor (beta chain) came from a study of cytomegalovirus exposure and HLA in healthy donors. Study in general: Of roughly 360 genotyped donors, 81% grouped in the Caucasian-associated ancestry cluster.

In the PCR, 60 Vbeta and 13 Jbeta primers were used. Sequencing was performed with immunoSEQ multiplex PCR; in TCRdb, only in-frame clones are kept and a portion is missing. Seen here are 200,000 to 250,000 clones, 75% observed once, and the top ten hold approximately 1.7%. Study outcomes and limitations: DRB1 showed the most TCR associations and HLA-C the fewest in a later analysis, as rates varied by HLA locus.

Concerning this clone: Its antigen is undetermined.

Germline V gives CDR1 SGHTS, CDR2 YDEGEE. Trimming left V 2 bases short and J 1 base short, with 6 bases between. This CDR3 comprises 13 residues. This TCR was sampled from a woman aged 25-40 years in good health and CMV-seronegative. Input material: PBMCs. The chain uses TRBV5-8 and TRBJ1-2, with D unclear. The CDR3 DNA reads as TGTGCCAGCAGCTTACTGAATAACTATGGCTACACCTTC. It specifies CASSLLNNYGYTF.